The clone carrying this T cell receptor (beta chain) was detected only once. The antigen is unknown. PCR used 60 Vbeta primers and 13 Jbeta primers. Data came from immunoSEQ multiplex PCR; TCRdb stores just in-frame clones and leaves some out. Among around 140,000 clones, 77% were seen once, and the ten largest hold under 2%. The entry originates in a study of cytomegalovirus exposure and HLA in healthy donors. Across the whole study: One earlier analysis, a look at around 170 million T cells, found around 110 million unique TCR beta sequences.

The length of the CDR3 is 13 residues. Trimming stripped 8 bases from V and 6 bases from J, with 16 bases between. CDR1 and CDR2 from the germline V gene are SNHLY and FYNNEI. The study, taken as a whole, reports: Prior analysis indicated that the majority of TCR beta V segments exhibited productivity approximately 90% or approximately 30% of the time. Analyses of presence and absence presupposed an approximately uniform sequencing depth across donors. TCR beta sequences reportedly predicted the HLA-A and HLA-B alleles of most subjects accurately.

This receptor was identified in a female donor in good health and CMV-seronegative. Sequencing was carried out using PBMCs. J is TRBJ1-2 and V is TRBV2; D gene ambiguous. DNA for the CDR3: TGTGCCAGCGTGGCGCCGGGGATCAATGGCTACACCTTC. It yields the protein CASVAPGINGYTF.